The 28 T cell receptor beta chains below come from one sample, sequenced in a study of cytomegalovirus exposure and HLA in healthy donors. Primers for the PCR totalled 60 Vbeta and 13 Jbeta. Method: immunoSEQ multiplex PCR; TCRdb's copy keeps in-frame clones and lacks some. The data hold 55,000 to 75,000 clones, with 60% to 80% observed a single time. Sequenced sample: PBMCs. These receptor sequences come from a man aged 30 to 45 in good health and CMV-seronegative.

This clone appeared a few times. The rearrangement uses TRBV19 and TRBJ1-2; TRBD1 agrees at 7 bases. The CDR3 length is 15 residues. Germline CDR1 reads LNHDA; CDR2 reads SQIVND (reference sequence). The V and J ends lost 3 bases and 6 bases, in that order; junction bases with no gene match: 10. This chain's CDR3 is CASSIVGPRGDGYTF. CDR3 nucleotide sequence: TGTGCCAGTAGTATCGTGGGCCCCAGGGGGGATGGCTACACCTTC.

V and J are TRBV5-1 and TRBJ2-7; D might be TRBD1 (6 bases). The CDR3 runs to 14 residues. Germline loops: CDR1 SGHRS, CDR2 YFSETQ. Trimming stripped 7 bases from V and 2 bases from J, with 16 bases between. The CDR3 nucleotides read TGCGCCAGCTACTACGGGACACAAACCTACGAGCAGTACTTC. Protein product: CASYYGTQTYEQYF.

The chain is built from TRBV6-5 and TRBJ2-1; no clear D. The length of the CDR3 is 14 residues. Germline V lookup: CDR1 MNHEY, CDR2 SVGAGI. The V end was cut by 2 bases, the J end by 2 bases, with 7 bases between. The CDR3 nucleotides read TGTGCCAGCAGTTACCAAACAGCCTACAATGAGCAGTTCTTC. Protein product: CASSYQTAYNEQFF.

This rearrangement joins TRBV9 to TRBJ2-3; D is perhaps TRBD1 (6 bases). The CDR3 runs to 15 residues. V shed 2 bases and J shed 4 bases, with 14 bases lying between them. Looked up from germline, CDR1 is SGDLS and CDR2 is YYNGEE. This chain's CDR3 is CASSVQPGQSDTQYF. The CDR3 region has the DNA TGTGCCAGCAGCGTCCAGCCCGGACAGTCAGATACGCAGTATTTT.

The J gene is TRBJ2-1, the V gene TRBV5-4, with 11 bases aligning to TRBD2. Germline V CDR1 and CDR2: SGHNT, YYREEE (reference sequence). The V gene end was trimmed by 2 bases and the J gene end by 5 bases; junction bases not matched to a gene: 3. The CDR3 runs to 15 residues. The CDR3 protein is CASSLGLAGDNEQFF. The CDR3, as DNA: TGTGCCAGCAGCTTAGGACTAGCGGGCGACAATGAGCAGTTCTTC. The variable domain in full, with the rest retrieved from reference TRBV5-4 and TRBJ2-1, is ETGVTQSPTHLIKTRGQQVTLRCSSQSGHNTVSWYQQALGQGPQFIFQYYREEENGRGNFPPRFSGLQFPNYSSELNVNALELDDSALYLCASSLGLAGDNEQFFGPGTRLTVL.

This clone turned up a few times. The genes are TRBV5-1 and TRBJ2-1, with TRBD2 matching over 11 bases. The CDR3 totals 15 residues. V was clipped by 2 bases and J by 7 bases; unmatched bases: 5. Germline V gene lookup returns CDR1 SGHRS and CDR2 YFSETQ. The CDR3: CASSFTSGGTNEQFF. The CDR3 nucleotides read TGCGCCAGCAGCTTTACTAGCGGGGGAACTAATGAGCAGTTCTTC.

The chain uses TRBV12-5 and TRBJ1-1; D remains unclear. Germline V CDR1 and CDR2: LGHNT, FRNRAP. This CDR3 spans 13 amino acids. Trimming shortened V by 8 bases and J by 1 base, and 11 bases separated the two germline ends. CDR3: CASLYTENTEAFF. CDR3 bases: TGTGCTAGTTTGTATACAGAGAACACTGAAGCTTTCTTT.

The V gene is TRBV29-1, the J gene TRBJ1-2; D possibly corresponds to TRBD1 (6 bases). This CDR3 has 13 amino acids. Trimming cost V 6 bases and J 6 bases, with 17 bases left between them. In germline, CDR1 is SQVTM, CDR2 ANQGSEA. The CDR3 sequence is CSVVRGAIDGYTF. In nucleotides, the CDR3 is TGCAGCGTCGTACGGGGGGCGATCGATGGCTACACCTTC.

This rearrangement joins TRBV6-6 to TRBJ1-1; the D gene is possibly TRBD1 (5 bases). The germline gives CDR1 MNHNY, CDR2 SVGAGI (reference sequence). V gave up 6 bases and J gave up 0 bases, with 17 bases separating them. The CDR3 has 16 amino acids. The CDR3 nucleotides read TGTGCCAGCAGACAGGCTTCACAGCTCATGAACACTGAAGCTTTCTTT. Translating it yields CASRQASQLMNTEAFF.

The genes are TRBV30 and TRBJ2-2, with a possible D match to TRBD1 (5 bases). Germline assignment: CDR1 GTSNPN and CDR2 SVGIG (reference sequence). Trimming took off 2 bases at V and 6 bases at J, with 13 bases between the two ends. The CDR3 is 14 amino acids. CDR3 nucleotide sequence: TGTGCCTGGAGTTTAAACACAGGTTCCGGGGAGCTGTTTTTT. Its protein is CAWSLNTGSGELFF. Drawing the rest from reference TRBV30 and TRBJ2-2, the complete variable domain is SQTIHQWPATLVQPVGSPLSLECTVEGTSNPNLYWYRQAAGRGLQLLFYSVGIGQISSEVPQNLSASRPQDRQFILSSKKLLLSDSGFYLCAWSLNTGSGELFFGEGSRLTVL.

The rearrangement links TRBV30 to TRBJ1-2; 7 bases match TRBD1. The length of the CDR3 is 11 residues. Germline V gene lookup returns CDR1 GTSNPN and CDR2 SVGIG (reference sequence). Losses at the gene ends were 2 bases for V and 9 bases for J; bases not matched to a gene: 3. For the CDR3, the DNA is TGTGCCTGGAGTCTCAGGGGGAGCTACACCTTC. Amino acid sequence: CAWSLRGSYTF.

V usage is TRBV6-5 and J usage is TRBJ1-6; D unclear. Trimming pared 7 bases from V and 7 bases from J, leaving 14 bases between. Germline loops: CDR1 MNHEY, CDR2 SVGAGI. The CDR3 sequence is 14 residues long. Written as DNA, the CDR3 is TGTGCCAGCAACGGGAACGTCCGGAATTCACCCCTCCACTTT. This gives the protein CASNGNVRNSPLHF.

This clone came up a few times. This chain links TRBV7-2 with TRBJ1-6; 12 bases agree with TRBD1. Trimming took 1 base from V and 4 from J; bases not matched to a gene: 8. Looked up from germline, CDR1 is SGHTA and CDR2 is FQGNSA. The CDR3 is made up of 19 amino acids. The CDR3 region has the DNA TGTGCCAGCAGCTTAGATGGGACAGGGGGCGTGACATATAATTCACCCCTCCACTTT. It codes for CASSLDGTGGVTYNSPLHF.

This clone was found a few times. The chain couples TRBV5-4 to TRBJ2-1; tentative D call: TRBD2 (6 bases). The CDR3 runs to 16 residues. Trimming shortened V by 0 bases and J by 3 bases, and 13 bases separated the two germline ends. Germline CDR1 and CDR2: SGHNT and YYREEE (reference sequence). The DNA of the CDR3 is TGTGCCAGCAGCTTGGAACTAGCCACTCTCTACAATGAGCAGTTCTTC. Its protein is CASSLELATLYNEQFF. Full variable domain (missing parts from reference TRBV5-4 and TRBJ2-1): ETGVTQSPTHLIKTRGQQVTLRCSSQSGHNTVSWYQQALGQGPQFIFQYYREEENGRGNFPPRFSGLQFPNYSSELNVNALELDDSALYLCASSLELATLYNEQFFGPGTRLTVL.

This clone has a handful of counts. The rearrangement uses TRBV6-1 and TRBJ2-3; 10 bases map to TRBD2. J lost 2 bases, V lost 6 bases, and 5 bases had no gene match. CDR1 MNHNS and CDR2 SASEGT come from the germline V gene. The CDR3 length is 15 residues. The CDR3, as DNA: TGTGCCAGCAGACCGACTAGCGGGTACACAGATACGCAGTATTTT. This sequence encodes CASRPTSGYTDTQYF.

The J gene is TRBJ2-7, the V gene TRBV15, with D possibly being TRBD1 (5 bases). CDR1 and CDR2 (germline): LNHNV, YYDKDF (reference sequence). The CDR3 runs 12 residues. The ends were cut back, 1 base at V and 5 bases at J, with 6 bases in the middle. The DNA for the CDR3 is TGTGCCACCAGCAGAGCAGGGAACGAGCAGTACTTC. Translating it yields CATSRAGNEQYF.

The V and J genes are TRBV4-1 and TRBJ2-3; TRBD2 agrees at 11 bases. With 3 bases clipped from V and 2 bases from J, the junction kept 7 bases outside the gene matches. This CDR3 has 17 amino acids. Germline CDR1 is MGHRA and CDR2 is YSYEKL. The CDR3 sequence is CASSQGILAGATDTQYF. For the CDR3, the DNA is TGCGCCAGCAGCCAGGGGATACTAGCGGGGGCCACAGATACGCAGTATTTT.

The chain uses TRBV18 and TRBJ1-5; D is undetermined. The CDR3 consists of 15 residues. Germline V gene data show CDR1 as KGHSH and CDR2 as LQKENI. V was trimmed by 1 base and J by 2 bases, leaving 9 bases between them. This chain's CDR3 is CASSPQVGGNQPQHF. The DNA of the CDR3 is TGTGCCAGCTCACCACAGGTGGGCGGCAATCAGCCCCAGCATTTT.

The chain uses TRBV15 and TRBJ1-4; a weak D match, TRBD1 (5 bases). Between the trimmed V and J ends, which lost 0 bases and 7 bases, there was a span of 12 bases. CDR1 is LNHNV, CDR2 YYDKDF, per germline (reference sequence). This CDR3 has 15 amino acids. The CDR3 region has the DNA TGTGCCACCAGCAGAGATGGGGGTAGCGGTGAAAAACTGTTTTTT. Translated, it gives CATSRDGGSGEKLFF.

The genes are TRBV6-5 and TRBJ2-1; 10 bases are shared with TRBD1. CDR1 and CDR2 (germline): MNHEY, SVGAGI. This CDR3 is built from 15 residues. V dropped 2 bases and J dropped 5; count of bases not matched to a gene: 3. In DNA form, the CDR3 reads TGTGCCAGCAGTTACGCTGGGACAGGGGACAATGAGCAGTTCTTC. Encoded protein: CASSYAGTGDNEQFF.

This clone was detected only once. The chain employs TRBV6-4 and TRBJ2-7, with 11 bases fitting TRBD1. CDR1 and CDR2 from the germline V gene are MRHNA and SNTAGT. This CDR3 has 14 residues. V was pared by 3 bases and J by 3 bases, with 1 base of the junction left unmatched. The CDR3 protein is CASSEGTGGYEQYF. In DNA form, the CDR3 reads TGTGCCAGCAGTGAGGGGACAGGGGGCTACGAGCAGTACTTC.

CDR3 in DNA: TGCGCCAGCAGCCAAGATGGATGGCAGGCCTCCTACGAGCAGTACTTC. This gives the protein CASSQDGWQASYEQYF. The rearrangement joins TRBV4-1 to TRBJ2-7; the D is unclear. The CDR3 sequence is 16 residues long. The V end lost 0 bases, the J end lost 0 bases, and 12 bases lay between the germline ends. Germline CDR1 and CDR2: MGHRA and YSYEKL.

This clone was detected only a few times. The chain is built from TRBV6-6 and TRBJ1-3, with TRBD1 identical over 7 bases. Looked up from germline, CDR1 is MNHNY and CDR2 is SVGAGI (reference sequence). V was clipped by 8 bases and J by 2 bases; unmatched bases: 6. The CDR3 runs to 14 residues. CDR3 amino acids: CASQGQVAGNTIYF. CDR3 DNA sequence: TGTGCCAGCCAAGGACAGGTAGCTGGAAACACCATATATTTT.

The CDR3 spells CATSRRWEGYNEQFF. The CDR3 DNA is TGTGCCACCAGCAGAAGGTGGGAGGGGTACAATGAGCAGTTCTTC. V gene TRBV15 combines with J gene TRBJ2-1; 7 nucleotides line up with TRBD2. Trimming removed 2 bases from V and 4 bases from J; junction bases left unmatched: 5. This CDR3 spans 15 amino acids. Germline assignment: CDR1 LNHNV and CDR2 YYDKDF (reference sequence).

This chain joins TRBV11-3 and TRBJ2-5, with a weak D call TRBD2 (5 bases). V lost 5 bases and J lost 5, with 21 bases in between. Germline loops: CDR1 SGHNT, CDR2 YENEEA. CDR3 length: 16 residues. CDR3 DNA sequence: TGTGCCAGCAGCAGCGGTGGCCTGGGATATCCTGAGACCCAGTACTTC. This gives the protein CASSSGGLGYPETQYF.

This chain links TRBV7-9 with TRBJ2-7, with a tentative D call TRBD2 (5 bases). Between the trimmed V and J ends, which lost 5 bases and 3 bases, there was a span of 11 bases. The CDR3 consists of 13 residues. Germline CDR1 reads SEHNR; CDR2 reads FQNEAQ (reference sequence). CDR3 in DNA: TGTGCCAGCAGCCTAGGGAGACTCTACGAGCAGTACTTC. This gives the protein CASSLGRLYEQYF.

The V call is TRBV6-5, the J call TRBJ1-1, with a possible D match to TRBD1 (5 bases). Germline V lookup: CDR1 MNHEY, CDR2 SVGAGI. This CDR3 has 14 residues. Deletions cut 7 bases from V and 6 bases from J, with 18 bases between. The CDR3 is CASINPGGKAEAFF. The CDR3 DNA sequence: TGTGCCAGCATCAACCCGGGGGGTAAGGCTGAAGCTTTCTTT.

This clone appeared a single time. The chain links TRBV13 to TRBJ1-3, with D possibly TRBD1 on 5 matching bases. Trimming pared 5 bases from V and 4 bases from J, leaving 9 bases between. The CDR3 runs 13 residues. Germline V CDR1 and CDR2: PRHDT, FYEKMQ (reference sequence). In nucleotides, the CDR3 is TGTGCCAGCAGCCCCTGGACAGGAAACACCATATATTTT. This sequence encodes CASSPWTGNTIYF.